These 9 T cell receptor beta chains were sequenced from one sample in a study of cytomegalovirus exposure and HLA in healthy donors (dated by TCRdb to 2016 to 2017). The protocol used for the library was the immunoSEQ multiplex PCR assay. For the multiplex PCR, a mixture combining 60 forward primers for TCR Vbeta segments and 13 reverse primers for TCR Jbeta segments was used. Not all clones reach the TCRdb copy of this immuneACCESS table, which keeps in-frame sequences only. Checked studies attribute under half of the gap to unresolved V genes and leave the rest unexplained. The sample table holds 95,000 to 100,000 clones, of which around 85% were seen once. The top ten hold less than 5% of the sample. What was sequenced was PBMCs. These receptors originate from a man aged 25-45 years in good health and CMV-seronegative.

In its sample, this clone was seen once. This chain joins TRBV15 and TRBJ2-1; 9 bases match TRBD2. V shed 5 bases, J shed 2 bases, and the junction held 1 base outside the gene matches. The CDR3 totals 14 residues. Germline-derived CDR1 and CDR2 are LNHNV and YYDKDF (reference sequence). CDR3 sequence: CATSEREAYNEQFF. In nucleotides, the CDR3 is TGTGCCACCAGCGAGCGGGAGGCCTACAATGAGCAGTTCTTC.

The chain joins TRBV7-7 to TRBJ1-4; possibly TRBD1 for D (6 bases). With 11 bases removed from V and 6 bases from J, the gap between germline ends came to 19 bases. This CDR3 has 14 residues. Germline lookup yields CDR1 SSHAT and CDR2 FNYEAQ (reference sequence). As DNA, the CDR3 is TGTGCCTACTCCCGGCCAGGGGCAGATGAAAAACTGTTTTTT. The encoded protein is CAYSRPGADEKLFF.

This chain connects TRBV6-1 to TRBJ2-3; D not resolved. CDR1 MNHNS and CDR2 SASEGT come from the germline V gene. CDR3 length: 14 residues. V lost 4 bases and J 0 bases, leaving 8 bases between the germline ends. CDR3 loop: CASSVGLSTDTQYF. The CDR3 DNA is TGTGCCAGCAGTGTGGGCCTTAGCACAGATACGCAGTATTTT.

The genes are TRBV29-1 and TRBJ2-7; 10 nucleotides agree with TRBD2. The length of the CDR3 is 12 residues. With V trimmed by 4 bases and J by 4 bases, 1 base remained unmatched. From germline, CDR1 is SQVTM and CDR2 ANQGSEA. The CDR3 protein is CSVALAGYEQYF. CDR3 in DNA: TGCAGCGTTGCACTAGCGGGATACGAGCAGTACTTC.

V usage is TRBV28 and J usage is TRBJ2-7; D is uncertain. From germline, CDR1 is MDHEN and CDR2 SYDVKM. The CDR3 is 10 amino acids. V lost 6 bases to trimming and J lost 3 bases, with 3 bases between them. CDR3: CASSLYEQYF. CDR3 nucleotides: TGTGCCAGCAGCCTCTACGAGCAGTACTTC.

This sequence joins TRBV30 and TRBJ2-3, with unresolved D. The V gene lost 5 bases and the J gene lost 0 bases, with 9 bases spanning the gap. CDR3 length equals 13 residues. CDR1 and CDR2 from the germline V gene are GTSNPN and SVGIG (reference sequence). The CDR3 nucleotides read TGTGCCTGGTCAGCGATGAGCACAGATACGCAGTATTTT. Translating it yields CAWSAMSTDTQYF.

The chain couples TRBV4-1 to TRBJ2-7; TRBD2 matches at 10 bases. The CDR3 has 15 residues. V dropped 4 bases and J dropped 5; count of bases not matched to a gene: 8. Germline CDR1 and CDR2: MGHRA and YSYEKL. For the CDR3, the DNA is TGCGCCAGCAGCCCCCTAGCGGGAGTAAAGGACGAGCAGTACTTC. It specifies CASSPLAGVKDEQYF.

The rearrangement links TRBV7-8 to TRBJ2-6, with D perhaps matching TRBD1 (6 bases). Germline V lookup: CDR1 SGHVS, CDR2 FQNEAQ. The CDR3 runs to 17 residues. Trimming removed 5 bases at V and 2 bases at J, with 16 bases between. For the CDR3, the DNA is TGTGCCAGCAGCCTCAAACAGGGTAGTACTGGGGCCAACGTCCTGACTTTC. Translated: CASSLKQGSTGANVLTF. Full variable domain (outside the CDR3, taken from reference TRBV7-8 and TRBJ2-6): GAGVSQSPRYKVAKRGQDVALRCDPISGHVSLFWYQQALGQGPEFLTYFQNEAQLDKSGLPSDRFFAERPEGSVSTLKIQRTQQEDSAVYLCASSLKQGSTGANVLTFGAGSRLTVL.

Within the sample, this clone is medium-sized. Here the CDR3 DNA reads TGTGCCAGCAGTGAGAACACAGGGACCTCTGGAAACACCATATATTTT. The encoded protein is CASSENTGTSGNTIYF. The rearrangement links TRBV6-1 to TRBJ1-3; the D gene is possibly TRBD1 (6 bases). The CDR3 extends over 16 amino acids. The V end was cut by 3 bases, the J end by 0 bases, with 12 bases between. CDR1 MNHNS and CDR2 SASEGT come from the germline V gene.